These 12 T cell receptor beta chains share one sample of origin, sequenced in a study of T cells in women clearing cervical HPV infection. Some clones are missing from TCRdb's copy, which holds only in-frame ones; the method was immunoSEQ multiplex PCR. In total, the table holds 30,000 or so clones. Input material: blood buffy coat. These receptors all stem from a woman aged 18 to 75 with a cervical HPV16 infection that either progressed to CIN3+ or cleared (not recorded which).

The CDR3 sequence is CASSPQGGGAQETQYF. CDR3 DNA (partial): TGTGCCAGCAGCCCCCAAGGAGGAGGGGCCCAAGAGACC. This sequence joins TRBV9 and TRBJ2-5; D may be TRBD2 (6 bases). The read terminates 3 residues ahead of where the CDR3 ends, so the germline J gene completes it. CDR1 is SGDLS and CDR2 is YYNGEE in the germline V gene. V lost 4 bases and J 1 base, leaving 17 bases between the germline ends. This CDR3 region has 16 residues.

On this clone itself: The read finishes 3 residues shy of the CDR3 end, and the germline J gene is used to complete it. The chain links TRBV7-2 to TRBJ2-3; the match to TRBD1 covers 7 bases. Trimming removed 5 bases from V and 0 bases from J; junction bases left unmatched: 2. The CDR3 extends over 14 amino acids. CDR1 and CDR2 (germline): SGHTA, FQGNSA. The CDR3 sequence is CASSRDRSTDTQYF. CDR3 bases read: TGTGCCAGCAGCCGGGACAGAAGCACAGATACG.

Remarks on this clone: The read finishes 3 residues shy of the CDR3 end, and the germline J gene is used to complete it. This chain uses TRBV29-1 with TRBJ2-4; tentatively, D is TRBD2 (6 bases). From germline, CDR1 is SQVTM and CDR2 ANQGSEA. This CDR3 has 10 amino acids. V was trimmed by 7 bases and J by 8 bases, leaving 9 bases between them. CDR3 protein: CSAGGDIQYF. The CDR3 bases that were read are TGCAGCGCCGGAGGGGACATT.

Concerning this clone: The read falls 3 residues short of the CDR3 end, and the missing part is taken from the germline J gene. This chain links TRBV5-1 with TRBJ2-7; possibly TRBD2 for D (6 bases). Germline V gives CDR1 SGHRS, CDR2 YFSETQ. This CDR3 is built from 17 residues. Trimming cost V 0 bases and J 6 bases, with 22 bases left between them. CDR3 DNA (partial): TGCGCCAGCAGCTTGGATGGAGGGAGCTTTATGGGGCTCGAG. The encoded protein is CASSLDGGSFMGLE. In full, the CDR3 reads CASSLDGGSFMGLEQYF.

Turning to this clone: Read coverage stops 3 residues before the CDR3 terminus; the germline J gene supplies the remainder. V usage is TRBV28 and J usage is TRBJ1-6, with 10 positions matching TRBD1. Germline trimming cut 5 bases from V and 5 bases from J; bases unmatched to any gene: 3. Germline-derived CDR1 and CDR2 are MDHEN and SYDVKM. This CDR3 is built from 15 residues. The CDR3 loop reads CASSLGQGNNSPLHF. The sequenced part of the CDR3 DNA is TGTGCCAGCAGTCTGGGACAGGGGAATAATTCACCC. Full variable domain (missing parts from reference TRBV28 and TRBJ1-6): DVKVTQSSRYLVKRTGEKVFLECVQDMDHENMFWYRQDPGLGLRLIYFSYDVKMKEKGDIPEGYSVSREKKERFSLILESASTNQTSMYLCASSLGQGNNSPLHFGNGTRLTVT.

Comment on this clone: The read comes to an end 3 residues before the CDR3 does, leaving the germline J gene to fill in the end. The chain combines TRBV7-9 with TRBJ2-7; D not certain. There are 13 residues in the CDR3. From germline, CDR1 is SEHNR and CDR2 FQNEAQ (reference sequence). Trimming took 2 bases from V and 0 from J, leaving 5 bases between them. CDR3 DNA, as far as it was read: TGTGCCAGCAGCTTAACTGCCTCCTACGAG. Protein product: CASSLTASYE. The full CDR3 reads CASSLTASYEQYF. Full variable domain (remainder filled in from reference TRBV7-9 and TRBJ2-7): DTGVSQNPRHKITKRGQNVTFRCDPISEHNRLYWYRQTLGQGPEFLTYFQNEAQLEKSRLLSDRFSAERPKGSFSTLEIQRTEQGDSAMYLCASSLTASYEQYFGPGTRLTVT.

Regarding this clone: The sequence runs out 3 residues before the end of the CDR3; the remainder is reconstructed from the germline J gene. V is TRBV30 and J is TRBJ2-7, with 7 bases matching TRBD1. Per germline, CDR1 GTSNPN and CDR2 SVGIG (reference sequence). The CDR3 loop spans 15 amino acids. V gave up 4 bases and J gave up 2 bases; unmatched junction bases: 11. The covered CDR3 bases are TGTGCCTGGATGAGATACGGGACAGTCACCTACGAG. This sequence encodes CAWMRYGTVTYE. The full CDR3 protein reads CAWMRYGTVTYEQYF.

In regard to this clone: The read ends 3 residues shy of where the CDR3 ends; the end is completed using the germline J gene. The chain recombines TRBV6-2 or TRBV6-3 with TRBJ2-1, with 11 bases aligning to TRBD2. Germline CDR1 reads MNHEY; CDR2 reads SVGEGT. The CDR3 covers 16 residues. The V and J ends lost 2 bases and 1 base, in that order; junction bases with no gene match: 1. CDR3 loop: CASSYGTSGSYNEQFF. The DNA read from the CDR3 is TGTGCCAGCAGTTACGGGACTAGCGGTTCCTACAATGAG.

With respect to this clone: The read ends 3 residues before the CDR3 terminus; that terminus is restored from the germline J gene. This sequence joins TRBV7-8 and TRBJ2-2; a possible D gene is TRBD2 (6 bases). From germline, CDR1 is SGHVS and CDR2 FQNEAQ. CDR3 length: 13 amino acids. V was shortened by 5 bases and J by 5 bases, with 9 bases between the two germline ends. This chain's CDR3 is CASSPSVTGELFF. CDR3 DNA (partial): TGTGCCAGCAGCCCTAGCGTAACCGGGGAG.

In regard to this clone: The read terminates 3 residues ahead of where the CDR3 ends, so the germline J gene completes it. The chain combines TRBV7-2 with TRBJ2-1; a weak D match, TRBD2 (6 bases). CDR3 length equals 15 residues. Trimming took 2 bases from V and 7 from J, leaving 15 bases between them. Germline values: CDR1 SGHTA, CDR2 FQGNSA. The CDR3 loop is CASSLMGGSRNEQFF. Partial CDR3 DNA: TGTGCCAGCAGCTTAATGGGGGGATCTAGGAATGAG.

Details on this clone: From the germline J gene comes the end of the CDR3, since the read stops 3 residues before it. The rearrangement links TRBV7-9 to TRBJ1-2, with D tentatively TRBD1 (5 bases). In germline, CDR1 is SEHNR, CDR2 FQNEAQ (reference sequence). This CDR3 has 13 amino acids. V was trimmed by 3 bases and J by 6 bases, leaving 11 bases between them. CDR3 amino acids: CASSLGGGHGYTF. The sequenced part of the CDR3 DNA is TGTGCCAGCAGCTTGGGGGGTGGGCATGGC.

Remarks on this clone: With the read ending 3 residues before the CDR3 end, the germline J gene is used to fill in that end. The chain recombines TRBV20-1 with TRBJ2-3; 9 bases match TRBD2. The V gene end was trimmed by 1 base and the J gene end by 4 bases; junction bases not matched to a gene: 12. The CDR3 length is 17 residues. In germline, CDR1 is DFQATT, CDR2 SNEGSKA (reference sequence). The CDR3 loop reads CSARAGVVAGVSDTQYF. The sequenced part of the CDR3 DNA is TGCAGTGCTAGAGCCGGCGTGGTAGCGGGAGTTTCAGATACG.